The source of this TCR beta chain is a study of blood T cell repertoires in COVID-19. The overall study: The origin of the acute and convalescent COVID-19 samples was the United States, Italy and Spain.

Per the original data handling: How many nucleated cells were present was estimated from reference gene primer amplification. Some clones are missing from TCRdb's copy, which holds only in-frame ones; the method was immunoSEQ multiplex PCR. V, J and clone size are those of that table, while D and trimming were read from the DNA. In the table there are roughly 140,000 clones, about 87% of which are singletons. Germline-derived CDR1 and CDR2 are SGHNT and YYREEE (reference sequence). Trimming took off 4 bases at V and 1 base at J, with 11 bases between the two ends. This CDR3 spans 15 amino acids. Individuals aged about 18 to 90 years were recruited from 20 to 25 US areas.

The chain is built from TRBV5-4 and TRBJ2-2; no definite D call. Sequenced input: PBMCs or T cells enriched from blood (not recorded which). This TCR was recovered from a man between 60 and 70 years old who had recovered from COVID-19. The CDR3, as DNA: TGTGCCAGCAGCCCCCTCTCAGGGAACACCGGGGAGCTGTTTTTT. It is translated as CASSPLSGNTGELFF.